The 32 T cell receptor beta chains below all came from one sample that was sequenced in a study of T cell repertoires in cytomegalovirus infection. What these receptors recognize is not known. TCRdb ran MiXCR on the reads and lists one entry per CDR3 protein. The sample contains about 770,000 distinct CDR3 sequences, under 35% of which appear only once. The specimen comprised cultured CD8+ T cells from PBMCs, sampled from culture after CMV antigen stimulation. The receptors come from a human donor in good health (CMV status not recorded). Some clones in this sample may be carry-over from other donors' samples.

The chain links TRBV9 to TRBJ2-6; D possibly corresponds to TRBD1 (6 bases). The CDR3 is made up of 16 amino acids. The germline CDR1 and CDR2 sequences are SGDLS and YYNGEE. Trimming removed 7 bases at V and 0 bases at J, with 14 bases between. DNA of the CDR3: TGTGCCAGCGGTGATGGGGGCCCCTCTGGGGCCAACGTCCTGACTTTC. Translation gives CASGDGGPSGANVLTF.

The chain recombines TRBV4-1 with TRBJ2-7; 7 nucleotides agree with TRBD1. In germline, CDR1 is MGHRA, CDR2 YSYEKL. The length of the CDR3 is 15 residues. The junction had 5 bases not matched to a gene; V was cut back by 0 bases and J by 3 bases. The CDR3 protein is CASSQDWGQIYEQYF. The CDR3 bases are TGCGCCAGCAGCCAAGATTGGGGACAGATCTACGAGCAGTACTTC.

This clonotype was detected only a few times. V usage is TRBV4-1 and J usage is TRBJ2-1; D is ambiguous. V lost 0 bases and J lost 8, with 11 bases in between. CDR3 length: 14 amino acids. The germline gives CDR1 MGHRA, CDR2 YSYEKL. Written as DNA, the CDR3 is TGCGCCAGCAGCCAAGATCCCCGCCCGGATGAGCAGTTCTTC. Translating gives CASSQDPRPDEQFF.

This clonotype has more than one count but fewer than ten. The gene calls are TRBV3-1 and TRBJ1-5; no firm D call. The CDR3 spans 15 residues. Germline assignment: CDR1 LGHDT and CDR2 YNNKEL (reference sequence). V shed 2 bases and J shed 2 bases, with 10 bases lying between them. The CDR3 sequence: CASSQRFHGNQPQHF. CDR3 bases: TGTGCCAGCAGCCAAAGGTTTCATGGCAATCAGCCCCAGCATTTT.

This clonotype was seen a few times. The rearrangement uses TRBV20-1 and TRBJ2-1, with D unclear. The germline V gene encodes CDR1 DFQATT and CDR2 SNEGSKA (reference sequence). The CDR3 sequence is 13 residues long. The germline V and J ends were trimmed by 1 base and 3 bases, with 7 bases remaining between them. CDR3 sequence reads: CSARGPDYNEQFF. The CDR3 nucleotides read TGCAGTGCTAGAGGGCCCGACTACAATGAGCAGTTCTTC.

This clonotype was found many times. This chain connects TRBV28 to TRBJ1-6, with D unresolved. This CDR3 contains 12 residues. V was pared by 2 bases and J by 9 bases, with 5 bases between. CDR1 and CDR2 (germline): MDHEN, SYDVKM. CDR3 nucleotide sequence: TGTGCCAGCAGTTTAGAGGGTTCACCCCTCCACTTT. Translation: CASSLEGSPLHF.

The V gene is TRBV7-6, the J gene TRBJ2-3, with D hard to call. Germline-derived CDR1 and CDR2 are SGHVS and FNYEAQ. This CDR3 spans 12 amino acids. V lost 4 bases and J 5 bases, leaving 7 bases between the germline ends. DNA of the CDR3: TGTGCCAGCAGCTCCCTTAAAGATACGCAGTATTTT. It is translated as CASSSLKDTQYF.

A remark on this clonotype: Being one base from a much bigger clone, this may be a read error. The chain joins TRBV5-1 to TRBJ2-1, with D unresolved. V shed 0 bases and J shed 6 bases, with 16 bases lying between them. The CDR3 has 16 residues. Germline lookup yields CDR1 SGHRS and CDR2 YFSETQ. This chain's CDR3 is CASSLAVGFLGNEQFF. Written as DNA, the CDR3 is TGCGCCAGCAGCTTGGCCGTAGGCTTTCTTGGCAATGAGCAGTTCTTC.

This clonotype has a count of ten or more. V usage is TRBV7-9 and J usage is TRBJ2-3; D not certain. This CDR3 is 15 amino acids long. CDR1 and CDR2 from the germline V gene are SEHNR and FQNEAQ (reference sequence). Trimming removed 2 bases from V and 1 base from J, with 10 bases in between. Here the CDR3 DNA reads TGTGCCAGCAGCTTAAAGGCAGACGGCACAGATACGCAGTATTTT. It yields the protein CASSLKADGTDTQYF.

V is TRBV2 and J is TRBJ1-5, with 8 bases lining up with TRBD1. After removal of 5 bases from V and 6 bases from J, the junction contained 12 bases not matched to a gene. The CDR3 has 16 amino acids. In germline, CDR1 is SNHLY, CDR2 FYNNEI. CDR3 sequence reads: CASSPTRTGGSQPQHF. The CDR3 nucleotides are TGTGCCAGCAGTCCAACACGAACAGGGGGAAGTCAGCCCCAGCATTTT.

There are many counts of this clonotype. This chain links TRBV7-6 with TRBJ2-2, with a weak D call TRBD1 (5 bases). The CDR3 spans 15 residues. Germline CDR1 SGHVS, CDR2 FNYEAQ. The V gene lost 7 bases and the J gene lost 5 bases, with 17 bases spanning the gap. CDR3 coding DNA: TGTGCCAGCACCTCGGTACCAGGGCGGACCGGGGAGCTGTTTTTT. Encoded protein: CASTSVPGRTGELFF.

The V gene is TRBV12-3 or TRBV12-4, the J gene TRBJ1-2; a weak D match, TRBD1 (5 bases). The V and J ends lost 6 bases and 5 bases respectively, with 16 bases between them. The CDR3 consists of 14 residues. CDR3 nucleotides: TGTGCCAGCAGCCTTCGGGGGTCGAGGTATGGCTACACCTTC. Its protein product is CASSLRGSRYGYTF.

Note on this clonotype: The conserved final phenylalanine or tryptophan is absent from the CDR3, which likely points to a read error. V gene TRBV6-1 combines with J gene TRBJ2-7; D gene uncertain. This CDR3 contains 15 residues. Germline V gene data show CDR1 as MNHNS and CDR2 as SASEGT. V was cut by 6 bases and J by 6 bases, with 21 bases left in between. The CDR3: CASRIDGSPFAEQYS. The CDR3 bases are TGTGCCAGCAGAATCGACGGATCCCCTTTCGCCGAGCAGTACTCC.

This clonotype was recorded a few times. J is TRBJ1-1 and V is TRBV6-5; D not certain. The CDR3 extends over 13 amino acids. Trimming stripped 1 base from V and 1 base from J, with 4 bases between. Germline loops: CDR1 MNHEY, CDR2 SVGAGI. In DNA form, the CDR3 reads TGTGCCAGCAGTTACTTACAGAACACTGAAGCTTTCTTT. Translation gives CASSYLQNTEAFF.

The chain links TRBV11-1 to TRBJ2-1, with a tentative D call TRBD1 (5 bases). Trimming stripped 1 base from V and 4 bases from J, with 14 bases between. The length of the CDR3 is 16 residues. Germline V gene data show CDR1 as SGHAT and CDR2 as FQDESV (reference sequence). CDR3 in amino acids: CASSLGPTTAYNEQFF. The CDR3 nucleotides are TGTGCCAGCAGCTTAGGTCCGACGACAGCTTACAATGAGCAGTTCTTC.

This clonotype was counted a few times. The V gene is TRBV27, the J gene TRBJ2-2; D not certain. The CDR3 is 14 amino acids. V was cut by 4 bases and J by 0 bases, with 6 bases left in between. CDR1 and CDR2 (germline): MNHEY, SMNVEV (reference sequence). CDR3: CASSSVANTGELFF. The CDR3 nucleotides are TGTGCCAGCAGTTCGGTAGCGAACACCGGGGAGCTGTTTTTT.

This clonotype came up a few times. The gene calls are TRBV6-5 and TRBJ2-3; the D gene is possibly TRBD2 (5 bases). This CDR3 is 14 amino acids long. V shed 11 bases and J shed 0 bases, with 15 bases lying between them. Germline V gene data show CDR1 as MNHEY and CDR2 as SVGAGI. CDR3: CASNDYPSTDTQYF. CDR3 coding DNA: TGTGCCTCCAACGACTACCCTAGCACAGATACGCAGTATTTT.

The chain employs TRBV20-1 and TRBJ2-2, with D hard to call. Trimming stripped 3 bases from V and 5 bases from J, with 10 bases between. CDR1 is DFQATT, CDR2 SNEGSKA, per germline (reference sequence). The CDR3 runs to 13 residues. The CDR3 sequence: CSARALRTGELFF. CDR3 DNA: TGCAGTGCTAGGGCCCTGAGGACCGGGGAGCTGTTTTTT.

This clonotype was seen ten or more times. CDR3 amino acids: CASSHHRDSVITGELFF. CDR3 coding DNA: TGTGCCAGCAGCCACCACCGGGACAGTGTTATCACCGGGGAGCTGTTTTTT. The rearrangement uses TRBV7-2 and TRBJ2-2; 7 positions agree with TRBD1. The CDR3 extends over 17 amino acids. Germline trimming cut 5 bases from V and 4 bases from J; bases unmatched to any gene: 13. CDR1 and CDR2 (germline): SGHTA, FQGNSA. Combining the CDR3 with reference TRBV7-2 and TRBJ2-2 gives the whole variable domain GAGVSQSPSNKVTEKGKDVELRCDPISGHTALYWYRQSLGQGLEFLIYFQGNSAPDKSGLPSDRFSAERTGGSVSTLTIQRTQQEDSAVYLCASSHHRDSVITGELFFGEGSRLTVL.

This clonotype was seen a few times. The V and J genes are TRBV7-2 and TRBJ1-2; 8 bases are a match to TRBD1. The CDR3 contains 16 residues. V trimming: 4 bases; J trimming: 2 bases; junction bases outside the gene matches: 9. Germline CDR1 and CDR2: SGHTA and FQGNSA. The CDR3 sequence: CASSSRTGPANYGYTF. The CDR3 DNA reads TGTGCCAGCAGCTCCCGGACAGGGCCAGCAAACTATGGCTACACCTTC.

This clonotype was seen a single time. This chain uses TRBV6-5 with TRBJ2-7; 8 bases fit TRBD1. V dropped 4 bases and J dropped 6; count of bases not matched to a gene: 5. This CDR3 contains 13 residues. The germline V gene encodes CDR1 MNHEY and CDR2 SVGAGI. The CDR3 loop is CASSSQTGAEQYF. Written as DNA, the CDR3 is TGTGCCAGCAGTTCCCAGACAGGGGCCGAGCAGTACTTC.

This clonotype was counted between two and nine times. The V and J genes are TRBV6-1 and TRBJ1-1; D is possibly TRBD1 (6 bases). The CDR3 has 13 amino acids. Trimming removed 7 bases from V and 1 base from J, with 10 bases in between. Per the germline V gene, CDR1 is MNHNS and CDR2 is SASEGT. Written as DNA, the CDR3 is TGTGCCAGCACGACAGGAAAGAACACTGAAGCTTTCTTT. Translated: CASTTGKNTEAFF.

The chain uses TRBV7-3 and TRBJ2-3; TRBD1 matches at 11 bases. This CDR3 region has 16 residues. Looked up from germline, CDR1 is SGHTA and CDR2 is FQGTGA. Trimming removed 10 bases from V and 5 bases from J; junction bases left unmatched: 14. CDR3 loop: CATDLAGQGAIDTQYF. The CDR3 bases are TGTGCCACGGATTTAGCCGGACAGGGGGCAATAGATACGCAGTATTTT.

This clonotype was recorded a few times. The genes are TRBV4-1 and TRBJ1-2; 7 bases line up with TRBD1. This CDR3 region has 17 residues. J gave up 0 bases and V 4 bases, and 11 bases lay outside the gene matches. Germline-derived CDR1 and CDR2 are MGHRA and YSYEKL. The CDR3 region has the DNA TGCGCCAGCAGCCTAAACTCGGGACAGCTGACTAACTATGGCTACACCTTC. It specifies CASSLNSGQLTNYGYTF.

This chain links TRBV6-5 with TRBJ2-1, with D possibly being TRBD1 (6 bases). Trimming left V 6 bases short and J 8 bases short, with 20 bases between. Germline-derived CDR1 and CDR2 are MNHEY and SVGAGI. The CDR3 spans 15 residues. The CDR3 is CASSHGAGDAYEQFF. CDR3 nucleotides: TGTGCCAGCAGCCATGGGGCAGGGGACGCTTATGAGCAGTTCTTC.

This clonotype showed up just a few times. The rearrangement joins TRBV27 to TRBJ2-7; tentatively, D is TRBD1 (6 bases). From germline, CDR1 is MNHEY and CDR2 SMNVEV (reference sequence). The CDR3 length is 14 residues. Trimming removed 2 bases at V and 3 bases at J, with 11 bases between. CDR3 residues: CASSLGQGHYEQYF. The CDR3 coding sequence is TGTGCCAGCAGTTTAGGTCAGGGGCACTACGAGCAGTACTTC.

This clonotype was detected many times. The J gene is TRBJ2-6, the V gene TRBV19; perhaps TRBD1 as D (5 bases). V lost 3 bases to trimming and J lost 0 bases, with 6 bases between them. The germline V gene encodes CDR1 LNHDA and CDR2 SQIVND (reference sequence). CDR3 size: 15 residues. Here the CDR3 DNA reads TGTGCCAGTAGTATCGACAGCTCTGGGGCCAACGTCCTGACTTTC. It is translated as CASSIDSSGANVLTF.

This clonotype turned up a few times. V usage is TRBV7-9 and J usage is TRBJ2-3, with 11 bases identical to TRBD1. The trim removed 5 bases at V and 2 bases at J, leaving 9 bases unmatched. The V gene's germline CDR1 is SEHNR and CDR2 FQNEAQ (reference sequence). The CDR3 is made up of 17 amino acids. This CDR3 reads CASSPQGQGAPTDTQYF. CDR3 sequence (DNA): TGTGCCAGCAGCCCCCAAGGACAGGGGGCCCCCACAGATACGCAGTATTTT.

The V and J genes are TRBV7-2 and TRBJ2-5; unclear D gene. With 5 bases removed from V and 5 bases from J, the gap between germline ends came to 15 bases. CDR3 length: 14 residues. Germline V lookup: CDR1 SGHTA, CDR2 FQGNSA. The CDR3, as DNA: TGTGCCAGCAGCCTAGGACCCTTTGAGGAGACCCAGTACTTC. It translates to CASSLGPFEETQYF.

The gene calls are TRBV7-8 and TRBJ2-2; perhaps TRBD1 as D (5 bases). Germline-derived CDR1 and CDR2 are SGHVS and FQNEAQ. This CDR3 has 13 residues. Trimming removed 5 bases from V and 4 bases from J, with 8 bases in between. The CDR3 sequence: CASSHDSTGELFF. CDR3 in DNA: TGTGCCAGCAGCCACGACAGCACCGGGGAGCTGTTTTTT. Together with reference TRBV7-8 and TRBJ2-2, the CDR3 gives the full variable domain: GAGVSQSPRYKVAKRGQDVALRCDPISGHVSLFWYQQALGQGPEFLTYFQNEAQLDKSGLPSDRFFAERPEGSVSTLKIQRTQQEDSAVYLCASSHDSTGELFFGEGSRLTVL.

This clonotype was seen a handful of times. The rearrangement joins TRBV28 to TRBJ1-5; possibly TRBD1 for D (5 bases). Germline assignment: CDR1 MDHEN and CDR2 SYDVKM. With 5 bases removed from V and 9 bases from J, the gap between germline ends came to 11 bases. This CDR3 contains 12 residues. CDR3 sequence: CASSDDSRPQHF. The CDR3 bases are TGTGCCAGCAGTGACGACAGCAGGCCCCAGCATTTT.

This clonotype occurred a few times. V gene TRBV7-3 combines with J gene TRBJ2-1, with 7 positions matching TRBD2. From germline, CDR1 is SGHTA and CDR2 FQGTGA. The CDR3 consists of 14 residues. With V trimmed by 6 bases and J by 0 bases, 2 bases remained unmatched. The CDR3 sequence is CASRGGVSYNEQFF. For the CDR3, the DNA is TGTGCCAGCAGGGGGGGGGTCTCCTACAATGAGCAGTTCTTC.